These T cell receptor beta chains were read from a single sample in a study of T-cell reconstitution after alpha-beta-depleted transplantation in children. From the PCR reads, TCRdb called clonotypes with MiXCR, one entry per CDR3 protein. The sample carries 450,000 to 600,000 distinct CDR3 sequences, roughly 13% recorded once. Sample: PBMCs, mostly from graft donor cells, taken 360 days after TCRalphabeta/CD19-depleted stem cell transplant. These receptors originate from a male patient between 5 and 17 years old who had a stem cell transplant for acute myeloid leukemia, so the T cells may come from the graft donor. The CDR3 runs from the conserved cysteine through the conserved F or W.

>TRBV29-1|15|TRBJ2-1
CSVESGRHSYNEQFF
>TRBV6-5|15|TRBJ2-7
CASSSLAGMTYEQYF
>TRBV3-1|13|TRBJ2-3
CASSQWRTDTQYF
>TRBV29-1|15|TRBJ2-7
CSVVPRREMSYEQYF
>TRBV4-3|15|TRBJ2-3
CASSQAYGGTDTQYF
>TRBV12-3/TRBV12-4|16|TRBJ2-1
CASSPITGVPGNEQFF
>TRBV25-1|15|TRBJ1-4
CASSESGDRGKKLFF
>TRBV9|13|TRBJ1-4
CASSADREEKLFF
>TRBV3-1|15|TRBJ2-3
CASSQDFRVTDTQYF
>TRBV6-1|18|TRBJ2-7
CASSRAGTSGRSSYEQYF
>TRBV20-1|10|TRBJ2-1
CSAIGGEQFF
>TRBV29-1|17|TRBJ1-5
CSVVEERNLLGDQPQHF
>TRBV4-3|16|TRBJ2-2
CASSRTSGDNTGELFF
>TRBV6-1|14|TRBJ2-3
CASSTSLYTDTQYF
>TRBV5-5|14|TRBJ1-6
CASSLGQANSPLHF